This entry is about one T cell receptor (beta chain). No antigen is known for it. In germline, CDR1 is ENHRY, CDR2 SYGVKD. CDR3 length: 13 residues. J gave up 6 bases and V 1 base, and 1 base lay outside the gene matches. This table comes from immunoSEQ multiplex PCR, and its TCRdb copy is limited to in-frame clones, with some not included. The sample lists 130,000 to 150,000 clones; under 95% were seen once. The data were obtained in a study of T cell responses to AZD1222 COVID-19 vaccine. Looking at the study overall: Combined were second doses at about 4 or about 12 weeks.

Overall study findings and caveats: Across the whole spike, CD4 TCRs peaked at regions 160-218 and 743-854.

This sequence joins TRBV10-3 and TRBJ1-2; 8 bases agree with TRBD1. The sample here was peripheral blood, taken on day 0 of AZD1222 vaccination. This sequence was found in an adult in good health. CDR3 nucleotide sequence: TGTGCCATCAGTGAGTGGGACAGGCATGGCTACACCTTC. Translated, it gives CAISEWDRHGYTF.